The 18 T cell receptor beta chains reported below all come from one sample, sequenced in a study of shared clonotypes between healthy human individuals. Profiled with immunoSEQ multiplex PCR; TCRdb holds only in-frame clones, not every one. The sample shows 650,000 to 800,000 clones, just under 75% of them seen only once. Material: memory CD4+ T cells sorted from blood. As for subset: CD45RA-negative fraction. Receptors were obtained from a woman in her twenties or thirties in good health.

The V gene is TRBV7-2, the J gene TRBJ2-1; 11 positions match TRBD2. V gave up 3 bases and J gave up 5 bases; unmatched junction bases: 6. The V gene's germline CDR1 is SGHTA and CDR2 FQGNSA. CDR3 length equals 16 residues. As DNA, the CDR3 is TGTGCCAGCAGCTTGAGAGGGACTAGCGGTAACAATGAGCAGTTCTTC. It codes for CASSLRGTSGNNEQFF.

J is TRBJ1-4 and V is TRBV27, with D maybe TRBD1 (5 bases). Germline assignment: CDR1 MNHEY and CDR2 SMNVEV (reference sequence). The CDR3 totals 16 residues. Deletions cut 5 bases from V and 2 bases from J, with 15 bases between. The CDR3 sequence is CASSVAPWGTNEKLFF. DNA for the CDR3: TGTGCCAGCAGTGTAGCCCCCTGGGGGACTAATGAAAAACTGTTTTTT.

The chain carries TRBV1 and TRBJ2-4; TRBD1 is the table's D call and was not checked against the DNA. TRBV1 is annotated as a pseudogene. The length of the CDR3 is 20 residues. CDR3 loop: CTSSLMWDTGKQIAKNIQYF. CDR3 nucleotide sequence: TGCACCAGCAGCCTTATGTGGGACACAGGAAAACAGATAGCCAAAAACATTCAGTACTTC.

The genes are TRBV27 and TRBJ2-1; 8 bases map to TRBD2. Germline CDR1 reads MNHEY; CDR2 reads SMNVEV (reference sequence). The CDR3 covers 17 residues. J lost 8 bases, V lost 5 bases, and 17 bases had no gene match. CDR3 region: CASSTLPSGSGEDEQFF. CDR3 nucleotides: TGTGCCAGCAGTACCCTACCGAGCGGGAGCGGGGAGGATGAGCAGTTCTTC.

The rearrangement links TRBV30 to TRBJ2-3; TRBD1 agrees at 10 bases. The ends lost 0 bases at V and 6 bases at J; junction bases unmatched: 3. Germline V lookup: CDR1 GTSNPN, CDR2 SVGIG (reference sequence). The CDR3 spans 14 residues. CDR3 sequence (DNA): TGTGCCTGGAGTGTGGGGACAGGGGCTGATACGCAGTATTTT. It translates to CAWSVGTGADTQYF.

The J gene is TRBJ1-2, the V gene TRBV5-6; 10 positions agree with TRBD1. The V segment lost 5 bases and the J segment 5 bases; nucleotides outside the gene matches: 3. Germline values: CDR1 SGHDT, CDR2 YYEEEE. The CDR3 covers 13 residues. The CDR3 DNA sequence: TGTGCCAGCAGGGGACAGGGGAGGTATGGCTACACCTTC. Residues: CASRGQGRYGYTF.

The CDR3 DNA sequence: TGTGCCAGTAGTATATCTGGACGTGCGGTGATGCAGCCCCAGCATTTT. Translation: CASSISGRAVMQPQHF. The gene calls are TRBV19 and TRBJ1-5; D is undetermined. Germline-derived CDR1 and CDR2 are LNHDA and SQIVND (reference sequence). V was cut by 2 bases and J by 7 bases, with 18 bases left in between. The CDR3 loop spans 16 amino acids.

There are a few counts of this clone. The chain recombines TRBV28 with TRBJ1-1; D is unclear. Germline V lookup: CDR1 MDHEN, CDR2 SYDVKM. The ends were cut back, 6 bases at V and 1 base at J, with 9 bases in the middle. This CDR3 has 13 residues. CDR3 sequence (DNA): TGTGCCAGCAGCATGGCACAGAACACTGAAGCTTTCTTT. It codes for CASSMAQNTEAFF.

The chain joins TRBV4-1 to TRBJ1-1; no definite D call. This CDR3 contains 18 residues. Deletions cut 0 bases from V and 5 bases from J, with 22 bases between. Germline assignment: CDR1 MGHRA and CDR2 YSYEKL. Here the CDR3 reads CASSQDSGRDLPLTEAFF. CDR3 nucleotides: TGCGCCAGCAGCCAAGATTCGGGCAGAGACTTACCATTAACTGAAGCTTTCTTT.

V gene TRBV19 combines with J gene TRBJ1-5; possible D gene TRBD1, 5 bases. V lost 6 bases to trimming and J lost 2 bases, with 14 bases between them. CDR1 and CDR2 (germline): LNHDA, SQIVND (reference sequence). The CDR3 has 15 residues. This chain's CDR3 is CASRDQGFGNQPQHF. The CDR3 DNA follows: TGTGCCAGTAGGGATCAGGGTTTTGGCAATCAGCCCCAGCATTTT.

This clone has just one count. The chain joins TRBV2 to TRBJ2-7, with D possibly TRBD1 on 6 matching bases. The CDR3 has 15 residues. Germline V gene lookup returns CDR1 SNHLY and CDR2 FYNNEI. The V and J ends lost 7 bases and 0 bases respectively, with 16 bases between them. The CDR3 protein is CASNVDRSSSYEQYF. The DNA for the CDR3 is TGTGCCAGCAACGTGGACAGATCCTCCTCCTACGAGCAGTACTTC.

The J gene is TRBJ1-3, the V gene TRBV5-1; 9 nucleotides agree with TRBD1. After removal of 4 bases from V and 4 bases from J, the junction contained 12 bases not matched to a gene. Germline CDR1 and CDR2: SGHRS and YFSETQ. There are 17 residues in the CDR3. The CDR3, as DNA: TGCGCCAGCAGCCCGGGGCTAACAGGGGGCCGGGGAAACACCATATATTTT. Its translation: CASSPGLTGGRGNTIYF. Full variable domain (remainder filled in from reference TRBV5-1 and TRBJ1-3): KAGVTQTPRYLIKTRGQQVTLSCSPISGHRSVSWYQQTPGQGLQFLFEYFSETQRNKGNFPGRFSGRQFSNSRSEMNVSTLELGDSALYLCASSPGLTGGRGNTIYFGEGSWLTVV.

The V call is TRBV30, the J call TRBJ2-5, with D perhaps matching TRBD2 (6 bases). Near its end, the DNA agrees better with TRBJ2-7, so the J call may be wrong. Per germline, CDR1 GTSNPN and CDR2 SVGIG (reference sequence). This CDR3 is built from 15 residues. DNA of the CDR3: TGTGCCTGGACCCCCCGGGGGAGCGTCTCCTACGAGCAGTACTTC. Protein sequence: CAWTPRGSVSYEQYF.

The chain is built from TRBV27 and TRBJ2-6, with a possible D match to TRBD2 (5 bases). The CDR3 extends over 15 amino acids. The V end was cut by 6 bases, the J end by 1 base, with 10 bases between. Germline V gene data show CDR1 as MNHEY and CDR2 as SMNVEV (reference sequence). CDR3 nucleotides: TGTGCCAGCAGCCCTGAGGGATCTGGGGCCAACGTCCTGACTTTC. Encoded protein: CASSPEGSGANVLTF.

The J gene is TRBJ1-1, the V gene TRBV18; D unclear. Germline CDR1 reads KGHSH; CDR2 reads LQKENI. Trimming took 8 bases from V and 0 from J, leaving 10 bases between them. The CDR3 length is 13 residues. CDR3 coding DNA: TGTGCCAGCCGACCGACGTTGAACACTGAAGCTTTCTTT. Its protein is CASRPTLNTEAFF.

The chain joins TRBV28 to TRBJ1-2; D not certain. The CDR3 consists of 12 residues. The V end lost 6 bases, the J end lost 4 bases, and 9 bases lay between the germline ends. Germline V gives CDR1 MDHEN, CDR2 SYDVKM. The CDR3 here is CASSPFGYGYTF. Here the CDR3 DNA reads TGTGCCAGCAGCCCCTTTGGCTATGGCTACACCTTC.

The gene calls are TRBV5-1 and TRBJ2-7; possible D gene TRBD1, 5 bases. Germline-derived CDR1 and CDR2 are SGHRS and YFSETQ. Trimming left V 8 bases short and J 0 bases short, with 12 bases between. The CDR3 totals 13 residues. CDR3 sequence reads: CASKGVSSYEQYF. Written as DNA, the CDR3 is TGCGCCAGTAAAGGGGTCAGCTCCTACGAGCAGTACTTC.

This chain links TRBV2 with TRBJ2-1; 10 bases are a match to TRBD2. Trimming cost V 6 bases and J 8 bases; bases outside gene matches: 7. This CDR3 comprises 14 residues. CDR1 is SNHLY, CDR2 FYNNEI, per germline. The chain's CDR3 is CASRASGRLHEQFF. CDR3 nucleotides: TGTGCCAGCAGGGCTAGCGGGAGATTGCATGAGCAGTTCTTC. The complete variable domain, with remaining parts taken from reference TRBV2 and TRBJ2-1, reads EPEVTQTPSHQVTQMGQEVILRCVPISNHLYFYWYRQILGQKVEFLVSFYNNEISEKSEIFDDQFSVERPDGSNFTLKIRSTKLEDSAMYFCASRASGRLHEQFFGPGTRLTVL.